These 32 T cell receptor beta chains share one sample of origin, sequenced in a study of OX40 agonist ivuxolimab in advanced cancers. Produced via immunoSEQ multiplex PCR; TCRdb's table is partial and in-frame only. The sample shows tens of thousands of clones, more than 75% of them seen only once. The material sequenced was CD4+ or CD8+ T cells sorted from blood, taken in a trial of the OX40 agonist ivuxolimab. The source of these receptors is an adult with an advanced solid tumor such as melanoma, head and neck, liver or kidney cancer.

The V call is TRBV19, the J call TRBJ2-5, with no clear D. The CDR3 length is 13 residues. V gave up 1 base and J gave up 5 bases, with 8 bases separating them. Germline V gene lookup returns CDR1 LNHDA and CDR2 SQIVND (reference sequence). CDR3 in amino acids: CASSIAVRETQYF. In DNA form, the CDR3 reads TGTGCCAGTAGTATAGCTGTGAGGGAGACCCAGTACTTC.

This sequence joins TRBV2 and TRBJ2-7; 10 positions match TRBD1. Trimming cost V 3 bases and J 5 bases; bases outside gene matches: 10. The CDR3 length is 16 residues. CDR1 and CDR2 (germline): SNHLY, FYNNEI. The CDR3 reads CASSDPDRGVRDEQYF. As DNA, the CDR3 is TGTGCCAGCAGTGACCCGGACAGGGGGGTTAGGGACGAGCAGTACTTC.

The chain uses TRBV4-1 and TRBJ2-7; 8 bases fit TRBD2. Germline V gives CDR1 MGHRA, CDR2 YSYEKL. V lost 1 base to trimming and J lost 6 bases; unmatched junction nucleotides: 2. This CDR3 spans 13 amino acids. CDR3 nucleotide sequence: TGCGCCAGCAGCCAAGGACTAGCGAGCGAGCAGTACTTC. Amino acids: CASSQGLASEQYF.

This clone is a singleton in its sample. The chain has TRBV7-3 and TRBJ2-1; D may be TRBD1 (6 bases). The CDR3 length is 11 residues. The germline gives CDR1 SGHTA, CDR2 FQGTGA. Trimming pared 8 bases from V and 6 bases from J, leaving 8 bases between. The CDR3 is CASGRGNEQFF. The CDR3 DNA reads TGTGCCAGCGGCAGGGGCAATGAGCAGTTCTTC.

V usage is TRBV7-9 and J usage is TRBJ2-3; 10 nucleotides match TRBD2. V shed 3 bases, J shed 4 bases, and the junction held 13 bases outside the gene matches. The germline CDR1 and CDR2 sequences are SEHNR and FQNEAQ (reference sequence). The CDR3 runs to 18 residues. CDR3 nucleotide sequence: TGTGCCAGCAGCTTTCCCCTGCCAGCGGGAGGGGTTTCAGATACGCAGTATTTT. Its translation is CASSFPLPAGGVSDTQYF.

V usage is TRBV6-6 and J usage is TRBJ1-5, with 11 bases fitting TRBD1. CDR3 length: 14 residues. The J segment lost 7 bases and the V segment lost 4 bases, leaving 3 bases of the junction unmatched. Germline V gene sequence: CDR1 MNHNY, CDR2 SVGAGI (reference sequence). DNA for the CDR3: TGTGCCAGCAGTTGGACAGGGGGCCGCCAGCCCCAGCATTTT. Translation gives CASSWTGGRQPQHF.

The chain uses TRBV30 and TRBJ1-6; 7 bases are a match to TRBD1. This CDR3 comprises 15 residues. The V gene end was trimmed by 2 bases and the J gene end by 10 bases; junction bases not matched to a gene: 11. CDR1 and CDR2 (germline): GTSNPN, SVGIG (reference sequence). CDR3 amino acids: CAWSSQTGPESPLHF. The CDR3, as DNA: TGTGCCTGGAGTTCCCAGACAGGGCCCGAGTCACCCCTCCACTTT.

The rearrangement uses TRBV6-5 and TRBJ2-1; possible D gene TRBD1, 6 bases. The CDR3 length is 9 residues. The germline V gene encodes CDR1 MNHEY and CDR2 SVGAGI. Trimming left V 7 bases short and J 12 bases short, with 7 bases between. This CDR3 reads CASIGGQFF. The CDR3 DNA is TGTGCCAGCATAGGGGGGCAGTTCTTC.

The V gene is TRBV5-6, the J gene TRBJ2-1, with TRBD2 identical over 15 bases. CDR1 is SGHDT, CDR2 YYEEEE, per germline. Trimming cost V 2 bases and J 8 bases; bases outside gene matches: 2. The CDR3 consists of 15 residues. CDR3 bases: TGTGCCAGCAGCTTAGGGACTAGCGGGAGGTATGAGCAGTTCTTC. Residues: CASSLGTSGRYEQFF.

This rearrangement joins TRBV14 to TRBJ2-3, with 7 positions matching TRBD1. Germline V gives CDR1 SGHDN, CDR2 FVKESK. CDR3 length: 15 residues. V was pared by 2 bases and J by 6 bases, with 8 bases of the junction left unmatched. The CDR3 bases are TGTGCCAGCAGCCAACACGGGACAGTAAAGGATACGCAGTATTTT. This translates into CASSQHGTVKDTQYF.

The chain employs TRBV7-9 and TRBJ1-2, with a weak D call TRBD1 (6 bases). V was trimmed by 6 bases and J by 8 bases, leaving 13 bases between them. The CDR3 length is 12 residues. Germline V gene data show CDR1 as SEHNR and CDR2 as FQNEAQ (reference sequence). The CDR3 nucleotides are TGTGCCAGCAGAAAAGGGGGTAGCGGCTACACCTTC. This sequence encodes CASRKGGSGYTF.

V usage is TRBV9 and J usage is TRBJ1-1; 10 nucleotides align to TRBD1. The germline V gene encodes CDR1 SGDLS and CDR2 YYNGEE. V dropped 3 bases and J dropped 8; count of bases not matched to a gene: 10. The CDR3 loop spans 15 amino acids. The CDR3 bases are TGTGCCAGCAGCGCCCGACAGGGGGCGTCTTCAGAAGCTTTCTTT. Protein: CASSARQGASSEAFF.

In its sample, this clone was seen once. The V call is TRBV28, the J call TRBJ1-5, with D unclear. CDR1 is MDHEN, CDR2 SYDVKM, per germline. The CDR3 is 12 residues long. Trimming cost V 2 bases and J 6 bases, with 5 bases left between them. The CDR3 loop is CASSLVGQPQHF. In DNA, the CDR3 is TGTGCCAGCAGTTTAGTTGGTCAGCCCCAGCATTTT.

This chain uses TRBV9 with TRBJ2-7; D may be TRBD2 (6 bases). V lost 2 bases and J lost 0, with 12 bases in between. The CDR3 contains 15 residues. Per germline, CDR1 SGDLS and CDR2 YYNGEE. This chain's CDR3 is CASSVGGLSSYEQYF. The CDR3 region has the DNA TGTGCCAGCAGCGTGGGAGGACTAAGCTCCTACGAGCAGTACTTC.

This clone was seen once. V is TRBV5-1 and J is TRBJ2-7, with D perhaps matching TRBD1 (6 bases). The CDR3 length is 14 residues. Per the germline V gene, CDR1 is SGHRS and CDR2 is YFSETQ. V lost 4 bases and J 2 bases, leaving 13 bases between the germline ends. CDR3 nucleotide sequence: TGCGCCAGCAGCCCAGGGGACCGCCCCTACGAGCAGTACTTC. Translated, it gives CASSPGDRPYEQYF.

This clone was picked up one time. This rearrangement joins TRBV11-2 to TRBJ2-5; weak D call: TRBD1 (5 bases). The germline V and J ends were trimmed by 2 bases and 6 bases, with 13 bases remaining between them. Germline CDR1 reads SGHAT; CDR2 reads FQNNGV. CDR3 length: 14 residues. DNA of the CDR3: TGTGCCAGCAGCTTAACGCAGGGTTGGAAGACCCAGTACTTC. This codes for CASSLTQGWKTQYF.

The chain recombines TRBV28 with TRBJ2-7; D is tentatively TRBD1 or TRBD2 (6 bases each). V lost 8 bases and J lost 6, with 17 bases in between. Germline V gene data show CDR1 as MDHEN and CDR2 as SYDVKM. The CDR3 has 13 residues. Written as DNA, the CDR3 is TGTGCCAGCGGAGGGGGTTGGGTACGCGAGCAGTACTTC. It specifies CASGGGWVREQYF.

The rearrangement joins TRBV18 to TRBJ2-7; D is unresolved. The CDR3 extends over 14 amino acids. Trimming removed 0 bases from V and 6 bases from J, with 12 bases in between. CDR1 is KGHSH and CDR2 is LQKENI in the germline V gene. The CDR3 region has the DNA TGTGCCAGCTCACCACCGGCCCCCTGGTCCGAGCAGTACTTC. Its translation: CASSPPAPWSEQYF.

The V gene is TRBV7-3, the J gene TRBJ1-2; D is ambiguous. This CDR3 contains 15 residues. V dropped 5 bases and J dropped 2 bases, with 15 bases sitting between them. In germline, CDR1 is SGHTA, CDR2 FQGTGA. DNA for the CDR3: TGTGCCAGCAGCCCTGGTTACTACCCGAACTATGGCTACACCTTC. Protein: CASSPGYYPNYGYTF.

The CDR3 DNA follows: TGTGCCAGCAGTTACCGCCCCGCTTCAGGGCCCTATGGCTACACCTTC. Translated, it gives CASSYRPASGPYGYTF. V is TRBV6-5 and J is TRBJ1-2, with a tentative D call TRBD1 (5 bases). This CDR3 region has 16 residues. The germline V gene encodes CDR1 MNHEY and CDR2 SVGAGI. V was trimmed by 2 bases and J by 4 bases, leaving 17 bases between them.

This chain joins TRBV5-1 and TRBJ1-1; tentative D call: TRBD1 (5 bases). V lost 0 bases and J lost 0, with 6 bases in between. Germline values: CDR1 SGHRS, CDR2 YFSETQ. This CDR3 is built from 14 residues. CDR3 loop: CASSLGGLNTEAFF. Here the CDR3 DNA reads TGCGCCAGCAGCTTGGGGGGGTTGAACACTGAAGCTTTCTTT.

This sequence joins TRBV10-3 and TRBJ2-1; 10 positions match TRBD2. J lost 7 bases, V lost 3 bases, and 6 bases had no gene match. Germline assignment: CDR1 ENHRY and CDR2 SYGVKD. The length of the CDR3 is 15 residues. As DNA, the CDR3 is TGTGCCATCAGTGACGTAGCGGGAGGACGTAATGAGCAGTTCTTC. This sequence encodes CAISDVAGGRNEQFF.

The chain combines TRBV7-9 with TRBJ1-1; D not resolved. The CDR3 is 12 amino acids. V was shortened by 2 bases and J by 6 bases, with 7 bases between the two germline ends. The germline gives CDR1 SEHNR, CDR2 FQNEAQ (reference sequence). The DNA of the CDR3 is TGTGCCAGCAGCTTACGAGGTTCTGAAGCTTTCTTT. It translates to CASSLRGSEAFF.

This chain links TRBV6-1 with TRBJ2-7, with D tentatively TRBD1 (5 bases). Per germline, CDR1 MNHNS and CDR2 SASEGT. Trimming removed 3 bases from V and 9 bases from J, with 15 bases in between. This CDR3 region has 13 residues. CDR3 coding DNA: TGTGCCAGCAGTGAGTTACAGGCCTCGGGGCAGTACTTC. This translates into CASSELQASGQYF.

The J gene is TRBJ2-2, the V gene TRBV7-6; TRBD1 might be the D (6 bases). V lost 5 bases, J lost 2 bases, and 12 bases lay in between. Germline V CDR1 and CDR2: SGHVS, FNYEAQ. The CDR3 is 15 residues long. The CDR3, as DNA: TGTGCCAGCAGCACCAGACAGGAAAACACCGGGGAGCTGTTTTTT. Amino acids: CASSTRQENTGELFF.

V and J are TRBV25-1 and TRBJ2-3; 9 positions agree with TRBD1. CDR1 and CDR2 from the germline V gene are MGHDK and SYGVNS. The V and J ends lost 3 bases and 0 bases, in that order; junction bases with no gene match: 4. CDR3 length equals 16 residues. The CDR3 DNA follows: TGTGCCAGCAGTGAGCGACAGGGGGGAAGCACAGATACGCAGTATTTT. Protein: CASSERQGGSTDTQYF.

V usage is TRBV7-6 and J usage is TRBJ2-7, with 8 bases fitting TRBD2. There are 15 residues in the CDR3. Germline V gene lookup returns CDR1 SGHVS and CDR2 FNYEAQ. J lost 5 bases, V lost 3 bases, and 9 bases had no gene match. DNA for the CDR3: TGTGCCAGCAGCTTTATCGATAGCGGGAACGACGAGCAGTACTTC. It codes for CASSFIDSGNDEQYF.

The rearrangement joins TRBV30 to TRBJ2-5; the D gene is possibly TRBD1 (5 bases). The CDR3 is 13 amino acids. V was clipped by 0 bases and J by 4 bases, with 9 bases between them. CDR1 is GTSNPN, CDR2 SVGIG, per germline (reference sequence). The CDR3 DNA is TGTGCCTGGAGTGTTAGTCAGGGAGAGACCCAGTACTTC. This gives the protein CAWSVSQGETQYF.

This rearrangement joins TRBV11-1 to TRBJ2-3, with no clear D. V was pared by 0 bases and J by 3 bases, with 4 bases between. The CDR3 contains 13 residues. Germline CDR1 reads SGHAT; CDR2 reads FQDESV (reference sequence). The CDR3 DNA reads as TGTGCCAGCAGCTTAGCGTCTACAGATACGCAGTATTTT. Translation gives CASSLASTDTQYF.

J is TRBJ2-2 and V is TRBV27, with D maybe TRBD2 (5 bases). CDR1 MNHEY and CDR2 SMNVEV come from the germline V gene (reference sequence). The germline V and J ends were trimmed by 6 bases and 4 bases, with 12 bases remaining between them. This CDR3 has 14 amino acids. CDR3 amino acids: CASSLLGGTGELFF. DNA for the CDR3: TGTGCCAGCAGCCTGCTCGGAGGCACCGGGGAGCTGTTTTTT.

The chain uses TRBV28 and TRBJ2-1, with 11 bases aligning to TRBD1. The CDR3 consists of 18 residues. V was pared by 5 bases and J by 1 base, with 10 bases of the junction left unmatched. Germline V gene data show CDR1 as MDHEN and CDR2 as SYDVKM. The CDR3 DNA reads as TGTGCCAGCAGTGCCGGGACAGGGGGTGTGAGGTCCTACAATGAGCAGTTCTTC. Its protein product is CASSAGTGGVRSYNEQFF.

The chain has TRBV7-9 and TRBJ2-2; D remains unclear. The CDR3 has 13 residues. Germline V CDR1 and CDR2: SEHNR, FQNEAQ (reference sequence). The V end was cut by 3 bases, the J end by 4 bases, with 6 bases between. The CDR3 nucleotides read TGTGCCAGCAGCTTTGGATCCACCGGGGAGCTGTTTTTT. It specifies CASSFGSTGELFF.